The rows below give T cell receptor beta chains drawn from one sample of a study of human T cells and chemical hapten exposure. TCRdb fed the RACE reads into MiXCR, producing one record per CDR3 protein. This sample has more than 250,000 distinct CDR3 sequences, with 7.5% to 9% found just once. The sample was whole blood, taken in connection with sensitization to the hapten diphenylcyclopropenone (DPC). The receptor set was obtained from a woman aged 40-49 years with alopecia areata. Some clones in this sample may be carry-over from other donors' samples. Each CDR3 is given with its conserved first and last residue. Each record gives: clone size, D gene, V gene, J gene, CDR3 protein, CDR3 DNA. D genes are given only for firm matches. The listing skips clone size in some rows; elsewhere it reads once, few, many or a size class.

size: NA; D: TRBD2; V: TRBV4-2; J: TRBJ2-1; CDR3: CASSQGAGGYNEQFF; DNA: TGTGCCAGCAGCCAAGGCGCGGGAGGGTACAATGAGCAGTTCTTC
size: few; D: TRBD2; V: TRBV6-6; J: TRBJ2-3; CDR3: CASRMTSGRAPDTQYF; DNA: TGTGCCAGCAGGATGACTAGCGGGAGGGCCCCAGATACGCAGTATTTT
size: NA; D: NA; V: TRBV4-3; J: TRBJ2-5; CDR3: CASSQDQRVAGQRGGTQYF; DNA: TGCGCCAGCAGCCAAGATCAGCGTGTGGCGGGACAAAGAGGAGGGACCCAGTACTTC
size: NA; D: NA; V: TRBV6-1; J: TRBJ2-2; CDR3: CASSEDRLNTGELFF; DNA: TGTGCCAGCAGTGAAGACAGATTAAACACCGGGGAGCTGTTTTTT
size: few; D: NA; V: TRBV28; J: TRBJ2-3; CDR3: CASSWGGLRADTQYF; DNA: TGTGCCAGCAGTTGGGGCGGACTTAGAGCAGATACGCAGTATTTT
size: few; D: NA; V: TRBV15; J: TRBJ1-4; CDR3: CATSRAQSNEKLFF; DNA: TGTGCCACCAGCAGAGCACAGAGTAATGAAAAACTGTTTTTT
size: few; D: TRBD2; V: TRBV6-5; J: TRBJ2-7; CDR3: CASSMTSGRSYEQYF; DNA: TGTGCCAGCAGCATGACTAGCGGGCGCTCCTACGAGCAGTACTTC
size: few; D: NA; V: TRBV20-1; J: TRBJ2-7; CDR3: CSARSSASYEQYF; DNA: TGCAGTGCTAGGTCCAGCGCTTCCTACGAGCAGTACTTC
size: NA; D: TRBD1; V: TRBV9; J: TRBJ2-3; CDR3: CASSVGQGAGDTQYF; DNA: TGTGCCAGCAGCGTCGGACAGGGGGCCGGAGATACGCAGTATTTT
size: many; D: TRBD2; V: TRBV6-5; J: TRBJ2-1; CDR3: CASSSSGRPYNEQFF; DNA: TGTGCCAGCAGTTCAAGCGGGAGGCCCTACAATGAGCAGTTCTTC
size: many; D: NA; V: TRBV6-2/TRBV6-3; J: TRBJ1-5; CDR3: CASSYSVSLVNQPQHF; DNA: TGTGCCAGCAGTTACTCGGTGTCTTTGGTCAATCAGCCCCAGCATTTT
size: few; D: NA; V: TRBV24-1; J: TRBJ2-1; CDR3: CATSGRQSNNEQFF; DNA: TGTGCCACCAGTGGCCGGCAGAGCAACAATGAGCAGTTCTTC
size: NA; D: NA; V: TRBV9; J: TRBJ2-6; CDR3: CASSAGSRANVLTF; DNA: TGTGCCAGCAGCGCGGGTTCCCGGGCCAACGTCCTGACTTTC
size: NA; D: NA; V: TRBV28; J: TRBJ1-6; CDR3: CASTADNSPLHF; DNA: TGTGCCAGCACTGCGGATAATTCACCCCTCCACTTT
size: once; D: NA; V: TRBV29-1; J: TRBJ1-1; CDR3: CSGGTWHTEAFF; DNA: TGCAGCGGGGGTACATGGCACACTGAAGCTTTCTTT
size: few; D: NA; V: TRBV3-1; J: TRBJ2-1; CDR3: CASSRQASSYNEQFF; DNA: TGTGCCAGCAGCAGACAGGCTAGCTCCTACAATGAGCAGTTCTTC
size: once; D: TRBD1; V: TRBV4-3; J: TRBJ2-1; CDR3: CASSPPGQGANEQFF; DNA: TGCGCCAGCAGCCCCCCGGGACAGGGGGCCAATGAGCAGTTCTTC
size: many; D: NA; V: TRBV4-3; J: TRBJ2-7; CDR3: CASSQDLGAYEQYF; DNA: TGCGCCAGCAGCCAAGATCTAGGGGCCTACGAGCAGTACTTC
size: NA; D: TRBD2; V: TRBV6-5; J: TRBJ2-7; CDR3: CASSDSLAGLVNF; DNA: TGTGCCAGCAGTGACTCACTAGCGGGACTAGTAAACTTC
size: NA; D: NA; V: TRBV7-8; J: TRBJ2-3; CDR3: CASSQTWDGTDTQYF; DNA: TGTGCCAGCAGCCAGACATGGGACGGCACAGATACGCAGTATTTT
size: few; D: NA; V: TRBV4-2; J: TRBJ1-1; CDR3: CASSRSDSAGTEAFF; DNA: TGTGCCAGCAGCCGCTCGGACTCGGCGGGCACTGAAGCTTTCTTT
size: few; D: NA; V: TRBV29-1; J: TRBJ2-4; CDR3: CSVLAPNIQYF; DNA: TGCAGCGTTCTTGCCCCAAACATTCAGTACTTC
size: NA; D: NA; V: TRBV3-1; J: TRBJ1-4; CDR3: CASSQVNEKLFF; DNA: TGTGCCAGCAGCCAGGTTAATGAAAAACTGTTTTTT
size: many; D: NA; V: TRBV20-1; J: TRBJ1-2; CDR3: CSASPETGGYGYTF; DNA: TGCAGTGCGTCCCCTGAAACAGGTGGCTATGGCTACACCTTC
size: few; D: NA; V: TRBV5-1; J: TRBJ2-2; CDR3: CASTLRGDANTGELFF; DNA: TGCGCCAGCACCCTCAGGGGGGACGCGAACACCGGGGAGCTGTTTTTT
size: NA; D: NA; V: TRBV27; J: TRBJ2-5; CDR3: CASSRQANQETQYF; DNA: TGTGCCAGCAGCCGACAGGCCAACCAAGAGACCCAGTACTTC
size: NA; D: TRBD2; V: TRBV10-3; J: TRBJ2-7; CDR3: CAISESRTSGYEQYF; DNA: TGTGCCATCAGTGAGTCCAGGACTAGCGGATACGAGCAGTACTTC
size: NA; D: TRBD2; V: TRBV20-1; J: TRBJ2-7; CDR3: CSARSREFTYEQYF; DNA: TGCAGTGCTAGATCGCGGGAGTTTACCTACGAGCAGTACTTC
size: few; D: TRBD1; V: TRBV27; J: TRBJ1-1; CDR3: CASSFNRGREAFF; DNA: TGTGCCAGCAGTTTTAACAGGGGGCGGGAAGCTTTCTTT
size: many; D: NA; V: TRBV29-1; J: TRBJ2-1; CDR3: CSVAPTGTRHISEQFF; DNA: TGCAGCGTTGCACCCACCGGGACAAGGCATATCAGTGAGCAGTTCTTC
size: NA; D: TRBD1; V: TRBV27; J: TRBJ2-5; CDR3: CASSLGDRGFLQTQYF; DNA: TGTGCCAGCAGTTTAGGGGACAGGGGTTTTCTGCAGACCCAGTACTTC
size: NA; D: TRBD1; V: TRBV28; J: TRBJ1-1; CDR3: CASMGGQKAFF; DNA: TGTGCCAGCATGGGGGGACAGAAAGCTTTCTTT
size: many; D: NA; V: TRBV29-1; J: TRBJ2-1; CDR3: CSGGIYNEQFF; DNA: TGCAGCGGGGGTATTTACAATGAGCAGTTCTTC
size: many; D: NA; V: TRBV4-1; J: TRBJ1-4; CDR3: CASSPPRGGDEKLFF; DNA: TGCGCCAGCAGCCCTCCGAGGGGGGGCGACGAAAAACTGTTTTTT
size: few; D: NA; V: TRBV6-5; J: TRBJ1-4; CDR3: CASSPRSLRREKLFF; DNA: TGTGCCAGCAGTCCCAGATCCCTACGCCGTGAAAAACTGTTTTTT
size: few; D: TRBD2; V: TRBV3-1; J: TRBJ2-3; CDR3: CASSLTYRSTSGITDTQYF; DNA: TGTGCCAGCAGCCTCACCTACAGGTCGACTAGCGGGATAACAGATACGCAGTATTTT
size: NA; D: NA; V: TRBV20-1; J: TRBJ2-3; CDR3: CSARDFSAGTTDTQYF; DNA: TGCAGTGCTAGAGATTTTTCAGCGGGTACCACAGATACGCAGTATTTT
size: few; D: NA; V: TRBV12-3/TRBV12-4; J: TRBJ1-5; CDR3: CASSFYGSNQPQHF; DNA: TGTGCCAGCAGTTTTTACGGTAGCAATCAGCCCCAGCATTTT
size: many; D: TRBD2; V: TRBV28; J: TRBJ2-5; CDR3: CASSLLAGGAETQYF; DNA: TGTGCCAGCAGTTTGCTGGCGGGAGGTGCAGAGACCCAGTACTTC
size: few; D: TRBD2; V: TRBV28; J: TRBJ2-1; CDR3: CASSLRAGGPWNEQFF; DNA: TGTGCCAGCAGTTTACGAGCGGGAGGGCCTTGGAATGAGCAGTTCTTC
size: NA; D: NA; V: TRBV28; J: TRBJ1-1; CDR3: CASSLSHAGSESFF; DNA: TGTGCCAGCAGTTTATCCCACGCGGGGAGTGAATCTTTCTTT
size: NA; D: NA; V: TRBV5-4; J: TRBJ2-2; CDR3: CASSSGLTTGTGELFF; DNA: TGTGCCAGCAGCTCCGGGCTAACGACGGGCACCGGGGAGCTGTTTTTT
size: NA; D: TRBD2; V: TRBV6-2/TRBV6-3; J: TRBJ2-7; CDR3: CASSRGPSGIIDEQYF; DNA: TGTGCCAGCAGTAGGGGTCCTAGCGGGATTATCGACGAGCAGTACTTC
size: few; D: TRBD2; V: TRBV28; J: TRBJ2-5; CDR3: CASWKRDPSATQYF; DNA: TGTGCCAGTTGGAAGCGGGACCCCAGCGCGACCCAGTACTTC
size: NA; D: TRBD1; V: TRBV12-3/TRBV12-4; J: TRBJ2-7; CDR3: CASSLSGTGYEQYF; DNA: TGTGCCAGCAGTTTGTCCGGGACAGGGTACGAGCAGTACTTC
size: NA; D: TRBD1; V: TRBV11-2; J: TRBJ1-2; CDR3: CASSNRGHYGYTF; DNA: TGTGCCAGCAGCAACAGGGGGCACTATGGCTACACCTTC
size: few; D: TRBD2; V: TRBV5-1; J: TRBJ2-3; CDR3: CASSEGLGVTDTQYF; DNA: TGCGCCAGCAGCGAGGGACTAGGTGTCACAGATACGCAGTATTTT
size: NA; D: NA; V: TRBV20-1; J: TRBJ2-7; CDR3: CSARAGTAAYEQYF; DNA: TGCAGTGCTAGGGCCGGGACGGCCGCCTACGAGCAGTACTTC
size: few; D: TRBD1; V: TRBV4-1; J: TRBJ1-4; CDR3: CASSQGDRGNEKLFF; DNA: TGCGCCAGCAGCCAAGGGGACAGGGGAAATGAAAAACTGTTTTTT
size: many; D: NA; V: TRBV7-9; J: TRBJ1-1; CDR3: CASSRRWTEAFF; DNA: TGTGCCAGCAGCCGCCGATGGACTGAAGCTTTCTTT
size: NA; D: TRBD2; V: TRBV20-1; J: TRBJ2-3; CDR3: CSAENPSGGTDTQYF; DNA: TGCAGTGCCGAAAACCCCTCGGGAGGGACAGATACGCAGTATTTT
size: few; D: NA; V: TRBV4-1; J: TRBJ1-2; CDR3: CASSQDSNGYFDGYTF; DNA: TGCGCCAGCAGCCAAGATAGTAACGGTTATTTTGATGGCTACACCTTC
size: few; D: NA; V: TRBV5-8; J: TRBJ2-1; CDR3: CASSFGTSFANNEQFF; DNA: TGTGCCAGCAGCTTTGGAACTAGTTTTGCGAACAATGAGCAGTTCTTC
size: many; D: NA; V: TRBV12-3/TRBV12-4; J: TRBJ1-1; CDR3: CASSHHVLAPKAFF; DNA: TGTGCCAGCAGTCACCATGTTCTCGCTCCCAAGGCTTTCTTT
size: many; D: NA; V: TRBV29-1; J: TRBJ2-7; CDR3: CSAHGGPPGWEQYF; DNA: TGCAGCGCACATGGGGGACCCCCGGGATGGGAGCAGTACTTC
size: many; D: NA; V: TRBV6-6; J: TRBJ1-1; CDR3: CASSYGSNTEAFF; DNA: TGTGCCAGCAGTTACGGTAGTAACACTGAAGCTTTCTTT
size: NA; D: NA; V: TRBV11-2; J: TRBJ2-1; CDR3: CASSYGRENEQFF; DNA: TGTGCCAGCAGCTATGGACGGGAGAATGAGCAGTTCTTC